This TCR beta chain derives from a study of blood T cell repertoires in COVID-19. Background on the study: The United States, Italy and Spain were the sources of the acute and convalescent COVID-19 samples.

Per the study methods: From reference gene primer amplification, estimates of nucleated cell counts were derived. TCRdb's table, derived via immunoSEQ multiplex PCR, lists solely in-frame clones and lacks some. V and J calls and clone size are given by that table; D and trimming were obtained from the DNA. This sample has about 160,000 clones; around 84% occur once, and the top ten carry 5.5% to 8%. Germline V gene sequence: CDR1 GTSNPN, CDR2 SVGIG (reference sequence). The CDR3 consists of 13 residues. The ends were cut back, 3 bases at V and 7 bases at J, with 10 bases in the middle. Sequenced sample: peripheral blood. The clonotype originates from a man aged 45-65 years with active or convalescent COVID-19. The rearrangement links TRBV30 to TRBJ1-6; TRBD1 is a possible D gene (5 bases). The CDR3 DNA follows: TGTGCCTGGAGATTGACAGCAAATTCACCCCTCCACTTT. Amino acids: CAWRLTANSPLHF.